These 12 T cell receptor beta chains were all obtained from the same sample, sequenced in a study of T cell responses to AZD1222 COVID-19 vaccine (dated by TCRdb to the early 2020s). Receptor amplification or capture employed the immunoSEQ multiplex PCR assay. TCRdb obtained this table from immuneACCESS and retained in-frame rearrangements with V and J assigned. These tables miss some clones; where compared with another copy, unresolved V genes account for less than half of the shortfall, and the remainder is unexplained. This sample comprises about 200,000 clones, about 89% of them detected only once. The top ten clones comprise 3% to 4% of the sample. The intended sense of this specimen's time point label: about 28 days (+/-7) after the second vaccine dose. Sequencing was performed on peripheral blood, taken 28 days after the second AZD1222 dose. These receptors were obtained from an adult who received the AZD1222 COVID-19 vaccine.

The rearrangement joins TRBV28 to TRBJ1-5; no firm D call. The CDR3 is 12 amino acids. Germline CDR1 reads MDHEN; CDR2 reads SYDVKM. With 6 bases removed from V and 4 bases from J, the gap between germline ends came to 7 bases. CDR3 nucleotides: TGTGCCAGCAGATTTACTAATCAGCCCCAGCATTTT. It is translated as CASRFTNQPQHF. The variable domain in full, with the rest retrieved from reference TRBV28 and TRBJ1-5, is DVKVTQSSRYLVKRTGEKVFLECVQDMDHENMFWYRQDPGLGLRLIYFSYDVKMKEKGDIPEGYSVSREKKERFSLILESASTNQTSMYLCASRFTNQPQHFGDGTRLSIL.

V and J are TRBV24-1 and TRBJ2-1; D may be TRBD2 (6 bases). Trimming shortened V by 3 bases and J by 5 bases, and 19 bases separated the two germline ends. Germline CDR1 and CDR2: KGHDR and SFDVKD. The CDR3 has 17 amino acids. CDR3 region: CATSDPSSAGQDNEQFF. Written as DNA, the CDR3 is TGTGCCACCAGTGATCCATCATCAGCGGGCCAAGACAATGAGCAGTTCTTC.

V and J are TRBV6-5 and TRBJ2-1; D is unresolved. Germline V gene lookup returns CDR1 MNHEY and CDR2 SVGAGI. V was trimmed by 6 bases and J by 9 bases, leaving 9 bases between them. The CDR3 is 11 amino acids. The CDR3 sequence: CASRALAEQFF. CDR3 coding DNA: TGTGCCAGCAGGGCGTTGGCTGAGCAGTTCTTC.

This clone has a single count. The chain is built from TRBV7-3 and TRBJ2-1; TRBD2 agrees at 11 bases. The germline V gene has CDR1 SGHTA and CDR2 FQGTGA. CDR3 length: 14 amino acids. The V and J ends lost 6 bases and 9 bases, in that order; junction bases with no gene match: 7. The CDR3 loop is CASRSTSGMLEQFF. DNA of the CDR3: TGTGCCAGCAGATCGACTAGCGGGATGCTTGAGCAGTTCTTC.

The chain combines TRBV7-3 with TRBJ2-5; 7 positions agree with TRBD1. There are 14 residues in the CDR3. Germline-derived CDR1 and CDR2 are SGHTA and FQGTGA. The junction had 3 bases not matched to a gene; V was cut back by 5 bases and J by 0 bases. The CDR3 coding sequence is TGTGCCAGCAGCCCGGGACAGAACCAAGAGACCCAGTACTTC. As protein: CASSPGQNQETQYF. Full variable domain (missing parts from reference TRBV7-3 and TRBJ2-5): GAGVSQTPSNKVTEKGKYVELRCDPISGHTALYWYRQSLGQGPEFLIYFQGTGAADDSGLPNDRFFAVRPEGSVSTLKIQRTERGDSAVYLCASSPGQNQETQYFGPGTRLLVL.

This rearrangement joins TRBV18 to TRBJ1-5; maybe TRBD1 (5 bases). Trimming removed 0 bases at V and 7 bases at J, with 13 bases between. Per germline, CDR1 KGHSH and CDR2 LQKENI. The CDR3 is 15 amino acids. CDR3 region: CASSPPGGREQPQHF. The CDR3 DNA reads TGTGCCAGCTCACCACCGGGGGGTAGAGAACAGCCCCAGCATTTT.

The chain links TRBV4-1 to TRBJ1-2; weak D call: TRBD1 (5 bases). This CDR3 is 14 amino acids long. Germline V CDR1 and CDR2: MGHRA, YSYEKL. Trimming stripped 3 bases from V and 8 bases from J, with 16 bases between. CDR3 loop: CASSQTGGPQGYTF. The CDR3, as DNA: TGCGCCAGCAGCCAGACGGGGGGACCTCAAGGCTACACCTTC.

The chain employs TRBV25-1 and TRBJ1-6; 7 bases are shared with TRBD1. This CDR3 spans 15 amino acids. J lost 6 bases, V lost 0 bases, and 2 bases had no gene match. CDR1 is MGHDK, CDR2 SYGVNS, per germline. The CDR3 sequence: CASSEYGTVNSPLHF. The CDR3 region has the DNA TGTGCCAGCAGTGAATACGGGACAGTTAATTCACCCCTCCACTTT.

The chain has TRBV29-1 and TRBJ1-2; D call uncertain. CDR1 is SQVTM and CDR2 is ANQGSEA in the germline V gene. V lost 0 bases and J 5 bases, leaving 28 bases between the germline ends. The CDR3 loop spans 19 amino acids. CDR3 region: CSVEDQEVYQDRANYGYTF. In DNA form, the CDR3 reads TGCAGCGTTGAAGATCAGGAAGTGTATCAGGACCGCGCCAATTATGGCTACACCTTC.

This clone showed up just a few times. The genes are TRBV24-1 and TRBJ1-5; D is unclear. CDR1 is KGHDR, CDR2 SFDVKD, per germline. This CDR3 spans 14 amino acids. Trimming pared 4 bases from V and 2 bases from J, leaving 8 bases between. The CDR3 DNA reads as TGTGCCACCAGTGACGCGACGGGCAATCAGCCCCAGCATTTT. This translates into CATSDATGNQPQHF.

V gene TRBV24-1 combines with J gene TRBJ1-5; D possibly corresponds to TRBD1 (5 bases). This CDR3 is built from 17 residues. The V gene lost 2 bases and the J gene lost 6 bases, with 19 bases spanning the gap. Germline V gives CDR1 KGHDR, CDR2 SFDVKD. CDR3 protein: CATSDSRRGASGQPQHF. The CDR3 DNA follows: TGTGCCACCAGTGATTCACGTAGGGGCGCGAGCGGTCAGCCCCAGCATTTT.

The chain has TRBV12-5 and TRBJ2-7; the match to TRBD2 covers 7 bases. V lost 2 bases and J lost 5; bases outside the gene matches: 9. Germline V CDR1 and CDR2: LGHNT, FRNRAP. This CDR3 has 15 residues. The CDR3 region has the DNA TGTGCTAGTGGTTTGAGGGCGGGAGTGTCCAACGAGCAGTACTTC. It codes for CASGLRAGVSNEQYF.